The clone carrying this T cell receptor (beta chain) turned up a few times. These data come from a study of blood T cell repertoires in COVID-19. Per the original data handling: Reference gene primer amplification in the assay estimated nucleated cell counts. The repertoire was sequenced with immunoSEQ multiplex PCR; TCRdb's copy has only in-frame clones and lacks some. D and trimming were read from the DNA, whereas the V and J calls and clone size are those reported in that table. Of 250,000 to 350,000 clones in the sample, about four fifths were seen once. The CDR3 runs 15 residues. Deletions cut 5 bases from V and 0 bases from J, with 13 bases between. The germline CDR1 and CDR2 sequences are MDHEN and SYDVKM.

The material sequenced was peripheral blood. The genes are TRBV28 and TRBJ1-2; D uncertain. The origin of this receptor is a person aged 65-85 years with COVID-19, enrolled during active disease. The CDR3 reads CASSVDFRANYGYTF. The CDR3, as DNA: TGTGCCAGCAGTGTGGACTTCAGAGCTAACTATGGCTACACCTTC.